The rows below give T cell receptor beta chains drawn from one sample of a study of a mutant IDH1 vaccine in newly diagnosed glioma. Data came from immunoSEQ multiplex PCR; TCRdb stores just in-frame clones and leaves some out. The table includes 70,000 to 95,000 clones, more than 65% detected once. The material sequenced was PBMCs, taken from a glioma patient treated with radiotherapy, temozolomide or both. These receptors came from a man aged 40-49 years with glioma. Some clones in this sample may be carry-over from other donors' samples. Both conserved end residues are trimmed from each CDR3. Fields, in order: V gene, CDR3 protein.

TRBV7-9 | ASSEPGTGGVNEQF
TRBV5-1 | ASSGDGRETQY
TRBV9 | ASSVAGDSGAKNIQY
TRBV15 | ATSRDEVSSNYGYT
TRBV27 | ASTTDREAEAF
TRBV6-5 | ASCWGVDTEAF
TRBV5-1 | ASSPGGDNYGYT
TRBV6-5 | ASSLSGGASDTQY
TRBV15 | ATSRGTGVGSYEQY
TRBV6-5 | ASSRVEGSNQPQH
TRBV6-5 | ASSYSTLGSPLH
TRBV4-1 | ASSQGLAGEGEQY
TRBV10-3 | AIRGGTSGGRRETQY
TRBV19 | ASSPLLSGRGNTIY
TRBV2 | ASSRGGDQPQH
TRBV19 | ASSIGKSQAF
TRBV5-6 | ASSFTVPSGANVLT
TRBV7-9 | ASSLGQGIDEKLF
TRBV10-1 | ASSAAARGNEQF
TRBV29-1 | SVTGYSGNTIY
TRBV7-9 | ASSLEGATEAF
TRBV27 | ASSLRSGIEDEQY
TRBV25-1 | ASSERGQGQSNYGYT
TRBV7-9 | ASSSSGTVLNYGYT
TRBV5-4 | ASSLGQGRTGRFGTEAF
TRBV7-7 | ASSLQASNTGELF
TRBV7-8 | ASSFSYTEAF
TRBV2 | ARKGNNYGYT
TRBV5-1 | ASSGGQFNEKLF
TRBV5-1 | ASSLEGTLYEQY
TRBV7-9 | ASSLTPIGTSTHEQY
TRBV29-1 | SVRRQSYEQY
TRBV2 | ASSLQQGVGYT
TRBV2 | ASSGGEGTHEQY
TRBV2 | ASSRTQGGSYNEQF
TRBV6-5 | ASSPRQGYEQY
TRBV7-2 | ASSLAWPGAGDTQY
TRBV7-2 | ASSSESRGGGYT
TRBV10-1 | ASSESWTGIGAF
TRBV5-1 | ASSPGQGEYGYT
TRBV29-1 | SAPFGGNTEAF
TRBV29-1 | SVEPASRTQY
TRBV7-9 | ASSLGVNRDGYT
TRBV6-5 | ASSYSTQGAYEQY
TRBV15 | ATSRDSARSSGNTIY
TRBV6-6 | ASSYGTGEKLF
TRBV7-9 | ASSFESYNEQF
TRBV27 | ASRGLAASYEQY
TRBV2 | ASSGQNHNQPQH
TRBV18 | ASSPRASGGLNYNEQF
TRBV2 | ASSEAQGTWD